Shown below are 16 T cell receptor beta chains from a single sample sequenced in a study of blood T cell repertoires in COVID-19. Data came from immunoSEQ multiplex PCR; TCRdb stores just in-frame clones and leaves some out. Among around 66,000 clones listed, around 87% were seen once. The specimen sequenced was peripheral blood. The receptors were sampled from a man aged 55 to 69 with acute or convalescent COVID-19.

This chain connects TRBV4-3 to TRBJ2-7, with 13 bases identical to TRBD2. From germline, CDR1 is LGHNA and CDR2 YSLEER. The CDR3 spans 15 residues. V lost 4 bases, J lost 4 bases, and 4 bases stayed unmatched. The CDR3 loop is CASSPWTSGGYEQYF. The CDR3 DNA sequence: TGCGCCAGCAGCCCCTGGACTAGCGGGGGTTACGAGCAGTACTTC.

This chain uses TRBV6-6 with TRBJ1-3, with TRBD1 identical over 7 bases. Germline V gives CDR1 MNHNY, CDR2 SVGAGI (reference sequence). J lost 0 bases, V lost 6 bases, and 8 bases had no gene match. The CDR3 sequence is 16 residues long. The CDR3 is CASRRRTGDSGNTIYF. The CDR3 nucleotides are TGTGCCAGCAGGCGAAGGACAGGCGACTCTGGAAACACCATATATTTT.

The chain is built from TRBV4-3 and TRBJ2-2, with TRBD1 matching 10 bases. Germline V lookup: CDR1 LGHNA, CDR2 YSLEER. Trimming took 5 bases from V and 4 from J; bases not matched to a gene: 4. The CDR3 totals 15 residues. CDR3 residues: CASSYRTGGTGELFF. CDR3 coding DNA: TGCGCCAGCAGCTACCGGACAGGGGGCACCGGGGAGCTGTTTTTT.

V and J are TRBV12-3 or TRBV12-4 and TRBJ2-2; 8 bases agree with TRBD1. Germline trimming cut 10 bases from V and 6 bases from J; bases unmatched to any gene: 7. The CDR3 runs 13 residues. CDR3 residues: CAIGQGLSGELFF. The CDR3, as DNA: TGTGCCATCGGACAGGGTTTATCCGGGGAGCTGTTTTTT.

J is TRBJ2-7 and V is TRBV6-5, with 8 bases fitting TRBD1. V shed 5 bases and J 10 bases; nucleotides not matched to a gene: 7. Germline V CDR1 and CDR2: MNHEY, SVGAGI. The CDR3 is 12 residues long. The CDR3 reads CASSPGQGRQYF. The CDR3 nucleotides read TGTGCCAGCAGTCCTGGACAGGGTCGACAGTACTTC.

The chain recombines TRBV27 with TRBJ2-5; 8 positions agree with TRBD1. Germline loops: CDR1 MNHEY, CDR2 SMNVEV (reference sequence). CDR3 size: 13 residues. V was pared by 5 bases and J by 4 bases, with 3 bases of the junction left unmatched. The CDR3 nucleotides read TGTGCCAGCAGTCCCCAGGGGGCAGAGACCCAGTACTTC. Translated: CASSPQGAETQYF.

V gene TRBV30 combines with J gene TRBJ1-3; 10 bases align to TRBD1. CDR3 length equals 14 residues. The V segment lost 3 bases and the J segment 2 bases; nucleotides outside the gene matches: 1. Germline assignment: CDR1 GTSNPN and CDR2 SVGIG (reference sequence). In DNA form, the CDR3 reads TGTGCCTGGAGGACAGGGGGCCCTGGAAACACCATATATTTT. Translation: CAWRTGGPGNTIYF.

The chain couples TRBV24-1 to TRBJ1-2; 9 bases are shared with TRBD1. The CDR3 covers 13 residues. The V and J ends lost 4 bases and 7 bases, in that order; junction bases with no gene match: 3. CDR1 and CDR2 (germline): KGHDR, SFDVKD. The CDR3 DNA reads as TGTGCCACCAGTGAAGGGACAGGGTTTGGCTACACCTTC. Translation: CATSEGTGFGYTF.

The chain uses TRBV19 and TRBJ2-5, with unresolved D. CDR1 is LNHDA, CDR2 SQIVND, per germline (reference sequence). The V and J ends lost 3 bases and 2 bases respectively, with 10 bases between them. CDR3 size: 14 residues. For the CDR3, the DNA is TGTGCCAGTAGTATGAGACTCACTCAAGAGACCCAGTACTTC. Translated: CASSMRLTQETQYF. Full variable domain (rest looked up from reference TRBV19 and TRBJ2-5): DGGITQSPKYLFRKEGQNVTLSCEQNLNHDAMYWYRQDPGQGLRLIYYSQIVNDFQKGDIAEGYSVSREKKESFPLTVTSAQKNPTAFYLCASSMRLTQETQYFGPGTRLLVL.

The rearrangement joins TRBV18 to TRBJ2-7, with TRBD1 matching 8 bases. The CDR3 loop spans 15 amino acids. V shed 2 bases, J shed 0 bases, and the junction held 3 bases outside the gene matches. CDR1 is KGHSH, CDR2 LQKENI, per germline. CDR3 coding DNA: TGTGCCAGCTCACCATCCGGACAGGGCTCCTACGAGCAGTACTTC. Its protein product is CASSPSGQGSYEQYF. Based on the CDR3 plus reference TRBV18 and TRBJ2-7, the full variable domain is NAGVMQNPRHLVRRRGQEARLRCSPMKGHSHVYWYRQLPEEGLKFMVYLQKENIIDESGMPKERFSAEFPKEGPSILRIQQVVRGDSAAYFCASSPSGQGSYEQYFGPGTRLTVT.

This chain uses TRBV4-2 with TRBJ2-1; the match to TRBD2 covers 14 bases. The CDR3 sequence is 16 residues long. The V gene end was trimmed by 4 bases and the J gene end by 7 bases; junction bases not matched to a gene: 6. Germline CDR1 is LGHNA and CDR2 is YNFKEQ. DNA of the CDR3: TGTGCCAGCAGCCCCCCGGGGACTAGCGGGGGTAATGAGCAGTTCTTC. Residues: CASSPPGTSGGNEQFF.

In regard to this clone: Since the CDR3 does not end with the conserved phenylalanine or tryptophan, this likely comes from a read error. The chain uses TRBV7-2 and TRBJ1-5; 8 nucleotides agree with TRBD1. Germline lookup yields CDR1 SGHTA and CDR2 FQGNSA. The CDR3 is made up of 14 amino acids. V was clipped by 5 bases and J by 6 bases; unmatched bases: 6. The CDR3 coding sequence is TGTGCCAGCAGCCCCAGGACAGGGCCTCAGCCCCAGCATCTT. This translates into CASSPRTGPQPQHL.

The chain links TRBV6-1 to TRBJ2-7; D remains ambiguous. The V end lost 1 base, the J end lost 4 bases, and 11 bases lay between the germline ends. Germline V gene sequence: CDR1 MNHNS, CDR2 SASEGT. This CDR3 has 14 amino acids. This CDR3 reads CASSEDSTSYEQYF. CDR3 coding DNA: TGTGCCAGCAGTGAAGATAGCACCTCGTACGAGCAGTACTTC.

This clone was recorded a few times. The V and J genes are TRBV12-3 or TRBV12-4 and TRBJ2-1; 7 bases are a match to TRBD2. The CDR3 is 11 amino acids. The trim removed 5 bases at V and 13 bases at J, leaving 5 bases unmatched. The CDR3 is CASSLGGNQFF. CDR3 nucleotide sequence: TGTGCCAGCAGTCTCGGGGGGAACCAGTTCTTC.

The chain couples TRBV5-5 to TRBJ1-2, with TRBD1 as a possible D gene (6 bases). Germline CDR1 reads SGHKS; CDR2 reads YYEKEE (reference sequence). The CDR3 loop spans 14 amino acids. Deletions cut 4 bases from V and 1 base from J, with 11 bases between. CDR3: CASSTGQRNYGYTF. In DNA, the CDR3 is TGTGCCAGCAGCACGGGACAACGTAACTATGGCTACACCTTC.

This clone showed up just once. The CDR3 DNA reads TGCGCCAGCAGCCAGTGGGTGGGGGGACAAGAGACCCAGTACTTC. Residues: CASSQWVGGQETQYF. The chain carries TRBV4-3 and TRBJ2-5; possible D gene TRBD2, 6 bases. Germline CDR1 LGHNA, CDR2 YSLEER. Trimming took off 3 bases at V and 2 bases at J, with 13 bases between the two ends. CDR3 length equals 15 residues.